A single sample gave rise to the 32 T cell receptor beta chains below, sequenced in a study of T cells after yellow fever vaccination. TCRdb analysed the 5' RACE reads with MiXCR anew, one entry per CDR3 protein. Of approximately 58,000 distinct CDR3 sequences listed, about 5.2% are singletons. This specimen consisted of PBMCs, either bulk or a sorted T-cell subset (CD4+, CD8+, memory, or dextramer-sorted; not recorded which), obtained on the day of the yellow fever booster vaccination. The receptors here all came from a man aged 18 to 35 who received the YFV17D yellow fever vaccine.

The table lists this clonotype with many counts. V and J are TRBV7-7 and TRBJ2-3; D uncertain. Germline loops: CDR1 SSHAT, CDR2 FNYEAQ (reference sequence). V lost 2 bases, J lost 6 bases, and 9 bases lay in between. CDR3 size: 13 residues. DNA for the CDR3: TGTGCCAGCAGCTTACGGGCTCTCGATACGCAGTATTTT. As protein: CASSLRALDTQYF.

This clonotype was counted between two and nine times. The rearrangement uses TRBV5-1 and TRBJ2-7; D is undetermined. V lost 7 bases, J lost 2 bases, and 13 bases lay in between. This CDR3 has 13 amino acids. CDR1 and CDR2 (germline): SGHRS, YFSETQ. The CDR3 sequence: CASSPLRAYEQYF. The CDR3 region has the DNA TGCGCCAGCTCCCCCCTTCGGGCCTACGAGCAGTACTTC.

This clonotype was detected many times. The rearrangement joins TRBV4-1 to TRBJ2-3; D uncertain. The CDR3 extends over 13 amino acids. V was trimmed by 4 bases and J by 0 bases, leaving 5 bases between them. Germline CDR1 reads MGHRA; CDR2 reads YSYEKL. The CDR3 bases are TGCGCCAGCAGCCCGACTAGCACAGATACGCAGTATTTT. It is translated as CASSPTSTDTQYF.

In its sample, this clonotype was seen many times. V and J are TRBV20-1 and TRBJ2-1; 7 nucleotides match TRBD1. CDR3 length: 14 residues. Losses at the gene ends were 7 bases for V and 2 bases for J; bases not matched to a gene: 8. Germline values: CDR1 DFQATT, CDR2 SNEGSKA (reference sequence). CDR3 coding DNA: TGCAGTGGGAGAGGGGGCGTCCCCTACAATGAGCAGTTCTTC. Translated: CSGRGGVPYNEQFF.

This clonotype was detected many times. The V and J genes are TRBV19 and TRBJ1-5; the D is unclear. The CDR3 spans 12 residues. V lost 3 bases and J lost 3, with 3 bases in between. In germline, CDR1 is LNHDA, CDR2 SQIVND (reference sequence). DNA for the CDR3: TGTGCCAGTAGTATCCTCAATCAGCCCCAGCATTTT. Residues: CASSILNQPQHF.

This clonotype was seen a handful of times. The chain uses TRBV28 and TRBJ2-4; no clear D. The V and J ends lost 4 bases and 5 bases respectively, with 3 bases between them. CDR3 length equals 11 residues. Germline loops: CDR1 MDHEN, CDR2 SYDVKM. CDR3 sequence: CASSSENIQYF. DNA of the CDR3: TGTGCCAGCAGTTCAGAAAACATTCAGTACTTC.

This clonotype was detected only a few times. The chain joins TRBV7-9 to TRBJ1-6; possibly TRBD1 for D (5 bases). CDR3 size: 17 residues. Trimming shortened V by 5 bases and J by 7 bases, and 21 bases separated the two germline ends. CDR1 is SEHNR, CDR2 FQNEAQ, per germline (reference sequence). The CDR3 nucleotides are TGTGCCAGCAGCCAAGGGGCAGGGATTGGGAGCAATTCACCCCTCCACTTT. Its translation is CASSQGAGIGSNSPLHF.

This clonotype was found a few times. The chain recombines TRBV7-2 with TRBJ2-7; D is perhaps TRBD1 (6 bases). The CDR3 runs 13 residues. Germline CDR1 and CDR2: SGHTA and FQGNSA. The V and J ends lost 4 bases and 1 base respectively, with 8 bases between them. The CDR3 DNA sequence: TGTGCCAGCAGCTCGGGACATTCCTACGAGCAGTACTTC. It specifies CASSSGHSYEQYF.

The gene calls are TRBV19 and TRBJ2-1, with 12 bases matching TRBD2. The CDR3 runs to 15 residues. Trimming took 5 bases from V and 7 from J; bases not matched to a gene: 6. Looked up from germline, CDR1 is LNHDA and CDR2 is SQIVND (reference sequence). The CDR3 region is CASSLTSGGVNEQFF. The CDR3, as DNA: TGTGCCAGTAGTTTGACTAGCGGGGGAGTTAATGAGCAGTTCTTC.

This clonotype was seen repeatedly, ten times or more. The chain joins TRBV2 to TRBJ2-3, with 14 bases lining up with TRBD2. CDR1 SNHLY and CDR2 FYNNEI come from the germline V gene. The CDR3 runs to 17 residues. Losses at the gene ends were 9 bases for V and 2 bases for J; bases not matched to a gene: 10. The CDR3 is CASISGTSGSNTDTQYF. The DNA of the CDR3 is TGTGCCAGTATTTCCGGGACTAGCGGGAGCAACACAGATACGCAGTATTTT. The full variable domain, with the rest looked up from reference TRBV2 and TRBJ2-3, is EPEVTQTPSHQVTQMGQEVILRCVPISNHLYFYWYRQILGQKVEFLVSFYNNEISEKSEIFDDQFSVERPDGSNFTLKIRSTKLEDSAMYFCASISGTSGSNTDTQYFGPGTRLTVL.

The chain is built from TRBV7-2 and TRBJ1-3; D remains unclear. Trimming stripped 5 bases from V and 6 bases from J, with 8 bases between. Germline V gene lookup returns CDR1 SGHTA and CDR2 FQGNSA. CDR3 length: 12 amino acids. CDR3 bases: TGTGCCAGCAGCCGGCGCGAAAACACCATATATTTT. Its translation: CASSRRENTIYF.

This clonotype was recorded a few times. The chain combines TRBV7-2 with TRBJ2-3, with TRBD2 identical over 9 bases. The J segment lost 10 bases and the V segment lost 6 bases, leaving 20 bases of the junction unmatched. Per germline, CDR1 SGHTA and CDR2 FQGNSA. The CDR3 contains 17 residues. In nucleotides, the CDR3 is TGTGCCAGCAGTTACCAACCCACGGCGGGGGGGCGAATCTCGCAGTATTTT. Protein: CASSYQPTAGGRISQYF.

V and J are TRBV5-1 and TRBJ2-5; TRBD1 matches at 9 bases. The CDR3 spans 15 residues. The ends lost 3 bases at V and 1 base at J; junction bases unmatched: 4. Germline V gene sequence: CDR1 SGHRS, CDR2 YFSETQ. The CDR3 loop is CASSSTGGTQETQYF. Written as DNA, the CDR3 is TGCGCCAGCAGCTCCACAGGGGGCACCCAAGAGACCCAGTACTTC.

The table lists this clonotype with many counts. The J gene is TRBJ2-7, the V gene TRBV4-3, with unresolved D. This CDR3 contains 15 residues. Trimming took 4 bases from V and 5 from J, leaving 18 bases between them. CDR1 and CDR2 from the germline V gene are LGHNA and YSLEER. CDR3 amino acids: CASSRGTAYRDEQYF. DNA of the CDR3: TGCGCCAGCAGCCGGGGTACGGCATACCGGGACGAGCAGTACTTC.

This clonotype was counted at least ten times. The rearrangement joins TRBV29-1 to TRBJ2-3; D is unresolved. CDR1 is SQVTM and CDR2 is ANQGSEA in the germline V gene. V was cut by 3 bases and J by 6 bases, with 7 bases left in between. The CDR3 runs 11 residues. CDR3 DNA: TGCAGCGTTGATTTATTCGATACGCAGTATTTT. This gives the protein CSVDLFDTQYF.

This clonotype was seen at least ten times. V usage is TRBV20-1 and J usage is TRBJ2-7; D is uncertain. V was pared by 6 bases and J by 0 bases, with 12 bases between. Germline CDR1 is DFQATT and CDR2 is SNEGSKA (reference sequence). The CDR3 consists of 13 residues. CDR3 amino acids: CSALAPASYEQYV. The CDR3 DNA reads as TGCAGTGCCCTCGCCCCGGCCTCCTACGAGCAGTACGTC.

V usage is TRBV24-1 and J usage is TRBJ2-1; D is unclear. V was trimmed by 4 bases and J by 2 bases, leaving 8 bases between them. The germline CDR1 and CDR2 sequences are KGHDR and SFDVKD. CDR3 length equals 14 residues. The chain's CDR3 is CATSEGNPYNEQFF. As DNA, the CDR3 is TGTGCCACCAGTGAAGGGAACCCCTACAATGAGCAGTTCTTC.

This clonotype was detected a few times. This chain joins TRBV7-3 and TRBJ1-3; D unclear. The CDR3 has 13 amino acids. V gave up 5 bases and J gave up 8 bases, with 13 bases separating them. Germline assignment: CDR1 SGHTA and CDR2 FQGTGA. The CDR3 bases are TGTGCCAGCAGCCCCGGACCTGGGGACACCATATATTTT. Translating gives CASSPGPGDTIYF.

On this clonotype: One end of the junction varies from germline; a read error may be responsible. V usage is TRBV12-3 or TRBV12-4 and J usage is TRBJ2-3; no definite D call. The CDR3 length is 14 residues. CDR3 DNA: TGTGCCAGCAGCTCCCCGGGCAGCACAGATACGCAGTTTTTT. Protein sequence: CASSSPGSTDTQFF.

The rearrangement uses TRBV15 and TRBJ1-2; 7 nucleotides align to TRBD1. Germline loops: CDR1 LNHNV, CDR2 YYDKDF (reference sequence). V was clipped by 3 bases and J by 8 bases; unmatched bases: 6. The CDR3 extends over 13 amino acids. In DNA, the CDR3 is TGTGCCACCAGCAGGCGACAGGGAGGCGGCTACACCTTC. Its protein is CATSRRQGGGYTF.

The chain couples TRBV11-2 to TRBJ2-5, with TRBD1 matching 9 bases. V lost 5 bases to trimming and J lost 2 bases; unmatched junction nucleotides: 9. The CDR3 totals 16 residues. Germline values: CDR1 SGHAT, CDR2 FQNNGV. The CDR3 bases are TGTGCCAGCAGCGGACAAGGGACAGGGTTGCAAGAGACCCAGTACTTC. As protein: CASSGQGTGLQETQYF.

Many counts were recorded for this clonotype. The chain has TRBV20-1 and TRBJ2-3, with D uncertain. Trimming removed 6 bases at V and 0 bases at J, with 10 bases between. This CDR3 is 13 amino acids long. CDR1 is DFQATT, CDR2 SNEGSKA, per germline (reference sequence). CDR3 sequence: CSAALPSTDTQYF. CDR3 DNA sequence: TGCAGTGCCGCGTTACCTAGCACAGATACGCAGTATTTT.

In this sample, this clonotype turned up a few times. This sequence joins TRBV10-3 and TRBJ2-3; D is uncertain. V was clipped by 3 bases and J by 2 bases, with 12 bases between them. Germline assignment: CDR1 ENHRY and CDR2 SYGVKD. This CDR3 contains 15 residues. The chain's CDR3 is CAISEPGPDTDTQYF. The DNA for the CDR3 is TGTGCCATCAGTGAACCCGGGCCCGACACAGATACGCAGTATTTT.

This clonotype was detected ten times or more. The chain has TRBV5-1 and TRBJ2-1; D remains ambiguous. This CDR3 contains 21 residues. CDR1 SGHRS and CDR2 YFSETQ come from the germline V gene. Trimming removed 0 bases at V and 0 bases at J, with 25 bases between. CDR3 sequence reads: CASSLANRPIPLASSYNEQFF. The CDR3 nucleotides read TGCGCCAGCAGCTTGGCAAACAGACCCATCCCATTGGCAAGCTCCTACAATGAGCAGTTCTTC.

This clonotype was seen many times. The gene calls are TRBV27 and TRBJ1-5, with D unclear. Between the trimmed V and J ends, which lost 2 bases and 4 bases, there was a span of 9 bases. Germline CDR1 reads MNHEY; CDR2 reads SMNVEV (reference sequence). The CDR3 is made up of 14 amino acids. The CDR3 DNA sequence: TGTGCCAGCAGTTTAGGAGTTGGTAATCAGCCCCAGCATTTT. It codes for CASSLGVGNQPQHF.

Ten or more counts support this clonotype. The CDR3 here is CASNLAVRYNEQFF. CDR3 DNA: TGTGCCAGCAATCTGGCAGTCAGGTACAATGAGCAGTTCTTC. The gene calls are TRBV12-3 or TRBV12-4 and TRBJ2-1, with D uncertain. The CDR3 covers 14 residues. Trimming removed 7 bases at V and 4 bases at J, with 14 bases between.

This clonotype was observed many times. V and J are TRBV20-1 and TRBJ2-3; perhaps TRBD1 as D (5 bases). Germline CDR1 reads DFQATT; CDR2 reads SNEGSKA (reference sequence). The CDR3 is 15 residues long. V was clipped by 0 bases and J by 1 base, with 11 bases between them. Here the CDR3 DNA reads TGCAGTGCTAGAGACCTGTTAGGGGGCACAGATACGCAGTATTTT. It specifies CSARDLLGGTDTQYF.

The CDR3 sequence: CASREDSYNQPQHF. CDR3 sequence (DNA): TGTGCCAGCAGAGAGGACAGTTACAATCAGCCCCAGCATTTT. V gene TRBV12-3 or TRBV12-4 combines with J gene TRBJ1-5; a weak D match, TRBD1 (6 bases). Trimming removed 6 bases at V and 3 bases at J, with 12 bases between. The CDR3 extends over 14 amino acids.

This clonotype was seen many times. The CDR3 nucleotides are TGTGCCAGCAGCTTTGGGCAGGGGACTGAGCAGTTCTTC. Encoded protein: CASSFGQGTEQFF. This chain joins TRBV11-3 and TRBJ2-1; a possible D gene is TRBD1 (6 bases). Deletions cut 3 bases from V and 9 bases from J, with 12 bases between. Per the germline V gene, CDR1 is SGHNT and CDR2 is YENEEA. The CDR3 contains 13 residues.

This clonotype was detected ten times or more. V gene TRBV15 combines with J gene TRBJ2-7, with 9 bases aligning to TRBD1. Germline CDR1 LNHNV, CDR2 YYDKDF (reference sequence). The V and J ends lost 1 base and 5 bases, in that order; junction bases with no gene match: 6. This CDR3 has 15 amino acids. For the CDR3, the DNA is TGTGCCACCAGCAGAGCACAGGGGGCAGGGGACGAGCAGTACTTC. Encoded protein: CATSRAQGAGDEQYF.

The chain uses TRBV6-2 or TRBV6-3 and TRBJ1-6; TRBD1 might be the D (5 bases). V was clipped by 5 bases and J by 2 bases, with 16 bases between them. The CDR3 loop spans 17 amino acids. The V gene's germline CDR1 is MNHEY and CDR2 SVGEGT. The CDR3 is CASSPINRITYNSPLHF. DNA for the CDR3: TGTGCCAGCAGTCCCATCAACAGGATCACCTATAATTCACCCCTCCACTTT.

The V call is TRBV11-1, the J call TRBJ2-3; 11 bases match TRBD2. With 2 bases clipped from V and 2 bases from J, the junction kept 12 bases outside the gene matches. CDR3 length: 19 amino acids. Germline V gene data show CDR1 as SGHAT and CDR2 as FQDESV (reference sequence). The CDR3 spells CASSLTPQTTSGATDTQYF. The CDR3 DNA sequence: TGTGCCAGCAGCTTAACACCCCAAACGACTAGCGGGGCCACAGATACGCAGTATTTT.